What follows is one T cell receptor beta chain and its context. This clone was seen just once. What this receptor recognizes is not known. No per-base quality is available; no much larger clone lies one base away. The entry originates in a study of T cell responses to AZD1222 COVID-19 vaccine (dated by TCRdb to the early 2020s). At the level of the whole study: TCR sequencing was performed for about 250 trial participants, of whom approximately 200 were given two doses of AZD1222 and around 25 were given two doses of MenACWY control vaccine. Enrollment into the trials was organized by age into subgroups of 18-55, 56-69 and 70-plus years, and those subgroups contained roughly 150, 30 and 60 TCR-sequenced participants, respectively.

The CDR3 regions of human TCRbeta chains were analyzed by immunosequencing. As for the authors' bioinformatics: TCRs in the repertoires were matched against a reference library of SARS-CoV-2-specific TCRs that had been generated with the MIRA antigen-specificity platform. Breadth was defined as the fraction of unique TCRs that were SARS-CoV-2-associated. Depth was defined as the fraction of total T cells that were SARS-CoV-2-associated. Using the MIRA data, each spike-specific TCR was assigned both to the spike region to which the TCR was reactive and to a CD4 or CD8 class. Log10-transformed breadth and depth values were compared by one-way ANOVA with Sidak's multiple comparisons tests. TCRdb re-hosts the immuneACCESS table, in-frame sequences only. Its copies lack some clones; in the studies checked, an unresolved V gene accounts for under half of them, and the cause for the rest is not known. V and J calls and clone size follow that table, whereas D and trimming were derived from the DNA. A total of roughly 150,000 clones appear in this sample, approximately 89% of them only once. The ten largest clones take up approximately 3.1% of the sample.

On the study overall, not on this receptor specifically: Because no samples from the day 14 peak response were available, repertoires could be characterized only after the peak T cell response. The vaccine-associated CD4 TCRs covered the entire spike protein, and the dominant responses fell in regions 160-218 and 743-854. Nearly half of unique spike-specific TCRs reportedly recognized epitopes outside regions mutated in the B.1.351 and B.1.1.7 variants. Most participants were white British and females outnumbered males, and the authors suggested that clonal diversity may have been underestimated. After two AZD1222 doses, both the breadth and the depth of spike-specific TCRs were significantly higher than at day 0 and than in MenACWY recipients. Conclusions about previously exposed vaccinees were limited because only six AZD1222 recipients were SARS-CoV-2 seropositive at baseline. The 56-69-year group was small, and its depth increase did not reach significance, likely because of low power.

The time point label corresponds to: baseline before first vaccination. The treatment or condition label corresponds to: meningococcal conjugate vaccine given as trial control. Samples from vaccinated people were obtained from the UK trials COV001 and COV002, which included a single-blind randomized controlled phase 2/3 trial of AZD1222 (ChAdOx1 nCoV-19) in healthy adults. Trial participant PBMC samples were collected at day 0 and day 28 after the second dose for TCRbeta chain sequencing. The TCR was taken from an adult in good health. Material: peripheral blood, obtained on day 0 of MenACWY control vaccination.

Here is the DNA: TGTGCCAGCAGCTACCCCACAGGGGGCAGGTACGAGCAGTACTTC. The encoded protein is CASSYPTGGRYEQYF. The chain employs TRBV5-5 and TRBJ2-7, with TRBD1 matching 9 junction bases. The CDR3 runs 15 amino acids, cysteine and phenylalanine included. This entry keeps only the CDR3 DNA: 45 bases, framed from base 1. The germline V gene (reference sequence) gives CDR1 as SGHKS and CDR2 as YYEKEE. V lost 3 bases and J lost 4 bases, and the count of bases not matched to a germline gene is 8.